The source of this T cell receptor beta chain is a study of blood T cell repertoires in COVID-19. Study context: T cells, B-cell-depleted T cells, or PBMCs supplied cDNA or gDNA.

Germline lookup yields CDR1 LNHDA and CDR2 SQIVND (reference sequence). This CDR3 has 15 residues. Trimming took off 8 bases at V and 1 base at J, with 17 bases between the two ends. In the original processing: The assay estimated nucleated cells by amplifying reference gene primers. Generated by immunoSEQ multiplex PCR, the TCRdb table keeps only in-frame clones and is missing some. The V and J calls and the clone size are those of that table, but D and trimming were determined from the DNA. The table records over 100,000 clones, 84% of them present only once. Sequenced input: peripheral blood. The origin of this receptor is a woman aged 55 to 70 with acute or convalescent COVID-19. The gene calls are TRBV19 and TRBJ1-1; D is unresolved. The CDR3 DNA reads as TGTGCCAGTTCGCCCACATCCAGGCGGAACACTGAAGCTTTCTTT. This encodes CASSPTSRRNTEAFF.